The T cell receptor beta chain under discussion was sequenced for a study of tumor and adjacent non-tumor tissue in lung cancer. This clonotype has at least ten counts. Its specificity is unknown. The germline V gene has CDR1 SQVTM and CDR2 ANQGSEA. The CDR3 totals 13 residues. Trimming shortened V by 6 bases and J by 2 bases, and 14 bases separated the two germline ends. No cell sorting was done before RNA was extracted from the tissue. More than 3 cm separated this lung sample from the edge of the tumor. Newly diagnosed lung cancer patients had thoracic surgery in China, August–November 2014, without prior chemotherapy. General study points: Top 100 clones took a larger repertoire share in normal lung.

Three rounds of nested PCR, following a modified ARM-PCR protocol, produced the TCRbeta library. MiXCR, run by TCRdb on the multiplex PCR reads, gives a single entry per CDR3 protein. This table holds 85,000 to 130,000 distinct CDR3 sequences, 50% to 70% found once. The specimen sequenced was distant non-tumor lung tissue. The chain joins TRBV29-1 to TRBJ2-7; D may correspond to TRBD1 or TRBD2 (5 bases each). The sequence derives from a man aged 25-45 years with non-small cell lung cancer. CDR3 DNA sequence: TGCAGCGTACGGGGCCCCTTTACCTACGAGCAGTACTTC. Amino acid sequence: CSVRGPFTYEQYF.